What follows are 20 T cell receptor beta chains derived from one specimen sequenced in a study of cytomegalovirus exposure and HLA in healthy donors. Amplification used 60 Vbeta primers and 13 Jbeta primers. The repertoire was sequenced with immunoSEQ multiplex PCR; TCRdb's copy has only in-frame clones and lacks some. The repertoire holds 75,000 to 100,000 clones, around 77% seen once, with approximately 3.5% in the top ten. The sample was PBMCs. The receptors here all came from a man aged 40-50 years in good health and CMV-seronegative.

The rearrangement joins TRBV6-1 to TRBJ2-3, with 12 bases lining up with TRBD2. This CDR3 is 15 amino acids long. Per the germline V gene, CDR1 is MNHNS and CDR2 is SASEGT. The J segment lost 4 bases and the V segment lost 4 bases, leaving 3 bases of the junction unmatched. The CDR3 nucleotides are TGTGCCAGCAGTGCCCGGACTAGCGGGGCAGATACGCAGTATTTT. This gives the protein CASSARTSGADTQYF.

This chain joins TRBV28 and TRBJ2-5; a possible D gene is TRBD2 (6 bases). In germline, CDR1 is MDHEN, CDR2 SYDVKM. The ends were cut back, 6 bases at V and 6 bases at J, with 11 bases in the middle. CDR3 size: 12 residues. The CDR3 region is CASSPGLKTQYF. The CDR3 DNA is TGTGCCAGCAGCCCGGGACTGAAGACCCAGTACTTC.

The chain couples TRBV28 to TRBJ1-3; D call uncertain. The CDR3 runs 17 residues. Germline assignment: CDR1 MDHEN and CDR2 SYDVKM. Deletions cut 6 bases from V and 3 bases from J, with 21 bases between. CDR3 amino acids: CASRAVRAAQFGNTIYF. Here the CDR3 DNA reads TGTGCCAGCAGGGCAGTGAGGGCGGCGCAATTTGGAAACACCATATATTTT. The full variable domain, in which reference TRBV28 and TRBJ1-3 provide the parts outside the CDR3, is DVKVTQSSRYLVKRTGEKVFLECVQDMDHENMFWYRQDPGLGLRLIYFSYDVKMKEKGDIPEGYSVSREKKERFSLILESASTNQTSMYLCASRAVRAAQFGNTIYFGEGSWLTVV.

The chain is built from TRBV28 and TRBJ1-1; D is possibly TRBD1 (5 bases). V lost 5 bases, J lost 0 bases, and 13 bases lay in between. CDR1 is MDHEN, CDR2 SYDVKM, per germline. The CDR3 is 15 amino acids. The DNA for the CDR3 is TGTGCCAGCAGTGCTCCACAGGTTATGAACACTGAAGCTTTCTTT. Protein: CASSAPQVMNTEAFF.

The chain is built from TRBV6-5 and TRBJ2-2, with 14 nucleotides matching TRBD2. Germline CDR1 and CDR2: MNHEY and SVGAGI. Trimming took 6 bases from V and 6 from J; bases not matched to a gene: 3. CDR3 length equals 15 residues. CDR3 amino acids: CASSRGLAGAGELFF. In DNA form, the CDR3 reads TGTGCCAGCAGCCGGGGACTAGCGGGGGCCGGGGAGCTGTTTTTT.

CDR3 nucleotides: TGCGCCAGCAGCTTGGGAGCAGGGAGGTCCTATAATTCACCCCTCCACTTT. It yields the protein CASSLGAGRSYNSPLHF. The V call is TRBV5-1, the J call TRBJ1-6, with a tentative D call TRBD1 (5 bases). Trimming took 0 bases from V and 1 from J, leaving 11 bases between them. CDR3 length equals 17 residues. Germline CDR1 SGHRS, CDR2 YFSETQ.

The rearrangement links TRBV29-1 to TRBJ2-7; tentatively, D is TRBD1 (6 bases). The CDR3 length is 13 residues. Trimming shortened V by 6 bases and J by 2 bases, and 14 bases separated the two germline ends. The V gene's germline CDR1 is SQVTM and CDR2 ANQGSEA. Here the CDR3 reads CSVGPGQTYEQYF. The CDR3 nucleotides read TGCAGCGTAGGACCGGGACAAACCTACGAGCAGTACTTC.

The rearrangement links TRBV7-6 to TRBJ1-5; 8 nucleotides match TRBD1. V lost 4 bases, J lost 1 base, and 3 bases stayed unmatched. The germline gives CDR1 SGHVS, CDR2 FNYEAQ. The CDR3 covers 15 residues. This CDR3 reads CASSSRTGSNQPQHF. CDR3 DNA sequence: TGTGCCAGCAGCTCCCGGACAGGGAGCAATCAGCCCCAGCATTTT.

This chain uses TRBV18 with TRBJ2-5; 7 bases are shared with TRBD1. The DNA end favors TRBJ2-7, so the J call may be wrong. The germline gives CDR1 KGHSH, CDR2 LQKENI. CDR3 length equals 16 residues. The CDR3 DNA reads TGTGCCAGCTCACCTTTGACCGGGACAGTAATCCGCGAGCAGTACTTC. Residues: CASSPLTGTVIREQYF.

J is TRBJ2-4 and V is TRBV5-4; 7 bases line up with TRBD1. CDR1 and CDR2 from the germline V gene are SGHNT and YYREEE (reference sequence). J was trimmed by 5 bases and V by 1 base; bases with no gene match: 3. CDR3 length equals 14 residues. CDR3 region: CASSLRGRENIQYF. In DNA, the CDR3 is TGTGCCAGCAGCTTGAGGGGGCGCGAAAACATTCAGTACTTC.

The rearrangement links TRBV28 to TRBJ1-6; D is uncertain. V lost 7 bases to trimming and J lost 10 bases, with 14 bases between them. CDR3 length equals 13 residues. Germline lookup yields CDR1 MDHEN and CDR2 SYDVKM. This CDR3 reads CASNSPLRSPLHF. DNA for the CDR3: TGTGCCAGCAATTCACCCCTACGCTCACCCCTCCACTTT.

The chain carries TRBV7-9 and TRBJ2-2, with D possibly matching TRBD1 (5 bases). The V end lost 3 bases, the J end lost 4 bases, and 9 bases lay between the germline ends. The CDR3 has 14 residues. Germline V gene sequence: CDR1 SEHNR, CDR2 FQNEAQ (reference sequence). The CDR3 sequence: CASSLTVGTGELFF. CDR3 nucleotide sequence: TGTGCCAGCAGCTTGACAGTCGGCACCGGGGAGCTGTTTTTT.

The chain recombines TRBV28 with TRBJ2-1; TRBD2 might be the D (6 bases). Per germline, CDR1 MDHEN and CDR2 SYDVKM. The CDR3 loop spans 11 amino acids. Here the CDR3 reads CAWRAGNEQFF. DNA of the CDR3: TGTGCGTGGAGGGCCGGCAATGAGCAGTTCTTC.

The chain carries TRBV5-8 and TRBJ2-2; a possible D gene is TRBD2 (5 bases). Germline V gene sequence: CDR1 SGHTS, CDR2 YDEGEE. CDR3 length equals 14 residues. The V and J ends lost 6 bases and 6 bases respectively, with 15 bases between them. The CDR3 sequence is CASNYLGAAGELFF. Written as DNA, the CDR3 is TGTGCCAGCAACTATCTGGGAGCGGCCGGGGAGCTGTTTTTT.

The rearrangement joins TRBV28 to TRBJ2-5; 10 nucleotides agree with TRBD2. Germline-derived CDR1 and CDR2 are MDHEN and SYDVKM. Trimming took 6 bases from V and 2 from J; bases not matched to a gene: 6. The CDR3 totals 15 residues. The CDR3 loop is CASSHRTSGQETQYF. The CDR3, as DNA: TGTGCCAGCAGCCACAGGACTAGCGGTCAAGAGACCCAGTACTTC.

This chain connects TRBV4-2 to TRBJ2-3; D is possibly TRBD2 (5 bases). Trimming cost V 1 base and J 6 bases, with 17 bases left between them. CDR1 LGHNA and CDR2 YNFKEQ come from the germline V gene. This CDR3 has 16 amino acids. For the CDR3, the DNA is TGTGCCAGCAGCCAAGGAAGGCGGGCCTCACCCGATACGCAGTATTTT. It is translated as CASSQGRRASPDTQYF.

V and J are TRBV29-1 and TRBJ2-3, with TRBD2 matching 12 bases. The V gene's germline CDR1 is SQVTM and CDR2 ANQGSEA. With 7 bases clipped from V and 6 bases from J, the junction kept 5 bases outside the gene matches. The CDR3 extends over 13 amino acids. CDR3 loop: CSATSGSYDTQYF. CDR3 sequence (DNA): TGCAGCGCGACTAGCGGGAGTTACGATACGCAGTATTTT.

This clone was detected only a few times. This chain connects TRBV13 to TRBJ1-4, with 7 bases fitting TRBD1. CDR3 length: 15 amino acids. Trimming cost V 5 bases and J 5 bases; bases outside gene matches: 8. Germline V gene data show CDR1 as PRHDT and CDR2 as FYEKMQ (reference sequence). The CDR3 loop is CASSPPGQRNEKLFF. Here the CDR3 DNA reads TGTGCCAGCAGCCCGCCGGGACAGAGGAATGAAAAACTGTTTTTT.

This rearrangement joins TRBV7-3 to TRBJ1-3, with 7 bases fitting TRBD1. The germline CDR1 and CDR2 sequences are SGHTA and FQGTGA. This CDR3 has 16 residues. V trimming: 1 base; J trimming: 2 bases; junction bases outside the gene matches: 5. CDR3: CASSLNFRGAGNTIYF. In DNA, the CDR3 is TGTGCCAGCAGCTTAAACTTCAGGGGGGCTGGAAACACCATATATTTT.

The chain employs TRBV7-8 and TRBJ2-5; 7 bases map to TRBD1. This CDR3 region has 14 residues. CDR1 and CDR2 (germline): SGHVS, FQNEAQ. Trimming at V came to 0 bases and at J to 8 bases, leaving 6 bases not matched to a gene. CDR3 coding DNA: TGTGCCAGCAGCTTAGCGACAGGGACACAAACCCAGTACTTC. This sequence encodes CASSLATGTQTQYF.